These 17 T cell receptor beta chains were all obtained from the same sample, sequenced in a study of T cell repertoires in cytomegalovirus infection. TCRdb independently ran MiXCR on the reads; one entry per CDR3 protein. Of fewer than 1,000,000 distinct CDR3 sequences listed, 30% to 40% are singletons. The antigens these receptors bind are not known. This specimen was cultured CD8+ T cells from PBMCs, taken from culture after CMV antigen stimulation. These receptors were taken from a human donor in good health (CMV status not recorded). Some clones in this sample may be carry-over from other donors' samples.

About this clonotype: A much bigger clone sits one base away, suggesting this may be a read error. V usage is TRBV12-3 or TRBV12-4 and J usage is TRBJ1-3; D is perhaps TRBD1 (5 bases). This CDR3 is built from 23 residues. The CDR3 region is CASSSSSLGQGGFLGGFGNAIYF. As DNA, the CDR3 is TGTGCCAGCAGTTCAAGCTCGCTCGGGCAGGGTGGGTTTTTGGGGGGTTTTGGAAACGCCATATATTTT.

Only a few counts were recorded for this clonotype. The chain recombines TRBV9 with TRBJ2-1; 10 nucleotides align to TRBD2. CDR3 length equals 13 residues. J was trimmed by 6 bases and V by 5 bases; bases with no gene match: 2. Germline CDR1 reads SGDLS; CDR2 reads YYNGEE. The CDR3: CASRAGGSNEQFF. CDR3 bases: TGTGCCAGCAGAGCGGGGGGGAGCAATGAGCAGTTCTTC.

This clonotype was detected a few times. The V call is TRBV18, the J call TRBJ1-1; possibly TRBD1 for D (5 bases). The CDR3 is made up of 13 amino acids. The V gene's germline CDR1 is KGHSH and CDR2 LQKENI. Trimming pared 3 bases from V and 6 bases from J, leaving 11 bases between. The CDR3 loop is CASSPVGTAEAFF. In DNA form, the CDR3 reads TGTGCCAGCTCACCGGTGGGGACGGCTGAAGCTTTCTTT. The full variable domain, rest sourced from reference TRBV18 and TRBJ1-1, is NAGVMQNPRHLVRRRGQEARLRCSPMKGHSHVYWYRQLPEEGLKFMVYLQKENIIDESGMPKERFSAEFPKEGPSILRIQQVVRGDSAAYFCASSPVGTAEAFFGQGTRLTVV.

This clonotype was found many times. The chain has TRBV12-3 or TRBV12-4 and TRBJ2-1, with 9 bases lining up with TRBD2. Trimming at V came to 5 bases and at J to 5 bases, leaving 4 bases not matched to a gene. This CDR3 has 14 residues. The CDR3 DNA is TGTGCCAGCAGTCCTCTAGCGGGGCACAATGAGCAGTTCTTC. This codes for CASSPLAGHNEQFF.

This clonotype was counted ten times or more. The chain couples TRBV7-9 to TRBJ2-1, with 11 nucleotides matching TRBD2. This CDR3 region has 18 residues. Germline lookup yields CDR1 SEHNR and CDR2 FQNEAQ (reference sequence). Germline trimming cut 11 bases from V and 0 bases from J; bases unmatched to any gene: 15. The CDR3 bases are TGTGCCGTCCGTGGGGGACTAGCGGACCCCAGCTCCTACAATGAGCAGTTCTTC. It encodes CAVRGGLADPSSYNEQFF.

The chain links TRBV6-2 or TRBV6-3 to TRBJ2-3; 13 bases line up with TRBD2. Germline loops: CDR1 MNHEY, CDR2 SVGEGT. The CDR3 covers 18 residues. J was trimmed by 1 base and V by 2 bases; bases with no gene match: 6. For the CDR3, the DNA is TGTGCCAGCAGTTACATACGGACTAGCGGGGGCCGCACAGATACGCAGTATTTT. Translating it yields CASSYIRTSGGRTDTQYF.

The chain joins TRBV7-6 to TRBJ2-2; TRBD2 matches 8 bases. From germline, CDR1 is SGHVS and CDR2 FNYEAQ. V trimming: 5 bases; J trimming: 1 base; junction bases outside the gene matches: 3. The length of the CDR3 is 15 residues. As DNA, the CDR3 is TGTGCCAGCAGCGATACTAGCGGGAACACCGGGGAGCTGTTTTTT. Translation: CASSDTSGNTGELFF.

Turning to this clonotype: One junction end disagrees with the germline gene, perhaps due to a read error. The CDR3 region is CASSANQAGF. In nucleotides, the CDR3 is TGTGCCAGCAGTGCCAATCAGGCGGGCTTT. The chain carries TRBV6-1 and TRBJ1-1; D gene unclear. This CDR3 has 10 residues. Germline V gene lookup returns CDR1 MNHNS and CDR2 SASEGT.

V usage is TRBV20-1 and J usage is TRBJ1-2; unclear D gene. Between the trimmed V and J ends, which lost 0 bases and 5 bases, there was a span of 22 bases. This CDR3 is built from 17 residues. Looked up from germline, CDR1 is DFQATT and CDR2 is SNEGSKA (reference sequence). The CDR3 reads CSARDRGPISIFYGYTF. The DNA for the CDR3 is TGCAGTGCTAGAGACCGAGGACCGATCTCTATTTTTTATGGCTACACCTTC.

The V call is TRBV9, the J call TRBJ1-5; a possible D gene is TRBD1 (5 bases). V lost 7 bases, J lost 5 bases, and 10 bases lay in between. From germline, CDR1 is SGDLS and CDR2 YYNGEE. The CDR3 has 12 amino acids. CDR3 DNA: TGTGCCAGCGGGAGGGGCCATCAGCCCCAGCATTTT. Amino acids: CASGRGHQPQHF. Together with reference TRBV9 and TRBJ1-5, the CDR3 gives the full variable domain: DSGVTQTPKHLITATGQRVTLRCSPRSGDLSVYWYQQSLDQGLQFLIQYYNGEERAKGNILERFSAQQFPDLHSELNLSSLELGDSALYFCASGRGHQPQHFGDGTRLSIL.

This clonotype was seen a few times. CDR3 nucleotide sequence: TGTGCCACCAGCAGAGTGACAGGGCGCCCTGAAGCTTTCTTT. It encodes CATSRVTGRPEAFF. The chain combines TRBV15 with TRBJ1-1; 7 nucleotides line up with TRBD1. This CDR3 is built from 14 residues. The V gene end was trimmed by 1 base and the J gene end by 6 bases; junction bases not matched to a gene: 5. Germline V gene data show CDR1 as LNHNV and CDR2 as YYDKDF (reference sequence).

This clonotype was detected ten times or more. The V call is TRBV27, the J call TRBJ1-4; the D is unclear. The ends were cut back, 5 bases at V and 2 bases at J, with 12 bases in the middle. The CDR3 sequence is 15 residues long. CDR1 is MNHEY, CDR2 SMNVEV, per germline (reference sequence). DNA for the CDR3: TGTGCCAGCAGTACCAATCCAGTGACTAATGAAAAACTGTTTTTT. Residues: CASSTNPVTNEKLFF.

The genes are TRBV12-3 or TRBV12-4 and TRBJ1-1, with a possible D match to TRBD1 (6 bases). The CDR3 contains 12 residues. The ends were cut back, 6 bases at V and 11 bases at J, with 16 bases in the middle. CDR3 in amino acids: CASRPGRGTAFF. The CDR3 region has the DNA TGTGCCAGCAGACCGGGGAGGGGGACGGCTTTCTTT.

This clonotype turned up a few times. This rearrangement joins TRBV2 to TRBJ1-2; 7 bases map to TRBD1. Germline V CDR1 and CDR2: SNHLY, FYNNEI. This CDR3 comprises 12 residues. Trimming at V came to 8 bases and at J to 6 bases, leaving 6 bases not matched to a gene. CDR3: CASSDRVHGYTF. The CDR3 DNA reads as TGTGCCAGCTCCGACAGGGTGCATGGCTACACCTTC.

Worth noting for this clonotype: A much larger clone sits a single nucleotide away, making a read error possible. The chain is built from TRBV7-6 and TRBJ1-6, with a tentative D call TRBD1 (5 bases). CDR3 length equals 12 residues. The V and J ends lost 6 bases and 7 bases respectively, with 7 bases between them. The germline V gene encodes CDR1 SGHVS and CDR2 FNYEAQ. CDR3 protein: CASRAGNSPLHF. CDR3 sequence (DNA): TGTGCCAGCAGGGCAGGGAATTCACCCCTCCACTTT.

As DNA, the CDR3 is TGTGCCAGCAGTTACATAACAGGGTCAAGGCCCTACAATGAGCAGTTCTTC. Its translation: CASSYITGSRPYNEQFF. This rearrangement joins TRBV6-5 to TRBJ2-1; possible D gene TRBD1, 6 bases. The CDR3 length is 17 residues. Trimming took off 2 bases at V and 2 bases at J, with 16 bases between the two ends. The germline CDR1 and CDR2 sequences are MNHEY and SVGAGI.

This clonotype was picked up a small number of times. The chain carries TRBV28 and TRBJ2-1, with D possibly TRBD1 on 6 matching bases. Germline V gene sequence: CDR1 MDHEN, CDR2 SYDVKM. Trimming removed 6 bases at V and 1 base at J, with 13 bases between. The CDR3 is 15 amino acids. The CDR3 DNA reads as TGTGCCAGCAGACGACAGGACGGGTCCTACAATGAGCAGTTCTTC. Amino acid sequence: CASRRQDGSYNEQFF. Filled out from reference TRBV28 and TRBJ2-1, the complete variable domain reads DVKVTQSSRYLVKRTGEKVFLECVQDMDHENMFWYRQDPGLGLRLIYFSYDVKMKEKGDIPEGYSVSREKKERFSLILESASTNQTSMYLCASRRQDGSYNEQFFGPGTRLTVL.